These 7 T cell receptor beta chains came from one sample sequenced in a study of control samples from healthy donors and cancer patients. Sequencing used immunoSEQ multiplex PCR; TCRdb keeps in-frame clones, though not all of them. The sample lists about 130,000 clones, less than 95% occurring once. Sequenced input: blood. Receptors originate from a man younger than 35 in good health.

This clone has only one observation. The chain is built from TRBV6-2 or TRBV6-3 and TRBJ1-1; D is undetermined. The CDR3 runs to 11 residues. Trimming took off 6 bases at V and 8 bases at J, with 10 bases between the two ends. CDR1 and CDR2 (germline): MNHEY, SVGEGT. The CDR3, as DNA: TGTGCCAGCAGCCATGGGTGGGAAGCTTTCTTT. Its protein product is CASSHGWEAFF.

This clone appeared a few times. The V call is TRBV9, the J call TRBJ1-6; perhaps TRBD1 as D (5 bases). This CDR3 spans 15 amino acids. CDR1 is SGDLS, CDR2 YYNGEE, per germline. Trimming removed 3 bases from V and 8 bases from J, with 15 bases in between. The CDR3, as DNA: TGTGCCAGCAGCGAAGGGGCACGGACTTATTCACCCCTCCACTTT. Translation gives CASSEGARTYSPLHF.

V usage is TRBV19 and J usage is TRBJ1-3; D unresolved. V gave up 3 bases and J gave up 0 bases, with 9 bases separating them. Germline lookup yields CDR1 LNHDA and CDR2 SQIVND (reference sequence). The CDR3 is 15 residues long. CDR3 nucleotide sequence: TGTGCCAGTAGTATCGGCGGATACTCTGGAAACACCATATATTTT. Its protein product is CASSIGGYSGNTIYF. Full variable domain (rest looked up from reference TRBV19 and TRBJ1-3): DGGITQSPKYLFRKEGQNVTLSCEQNLNHDAMYWYRQDPGQGLRLIYYSQIVNDFQKGDIAEGYSVSREKKESFPLTVTSAQKNPTAFYLCASSIGGYSGNTIYFGEGSWLTVV.

This chain joins TRBV5-1 and TRBJ2-7, with D maybe TRBD1 (6 bases). The CDR3 runs 14 residues. Germline loops: CDR1 SGHRS, CDR2 YFSETQ. The ends were cut back, 2 bases at V and 1 base at J, with 10 bases in the middle. The CDR3 nucleotides read TGCGCCAGCAGCTTCCACCAGGGGTCCTACGAGCAGTACTTC. Residues: CASSFHQGSYEQYF.

The genes are TRBV6-4 and TRBJ1-1; D is possibly TRBD1 (6 bases). Germline V gene sequence: CDR1 MRHNA, CDR2 SNTAGT. Trimming removed 6 bases from V and 1 base from J, with 9 bases in between. The CDR3 is made up of 13 amino acids. The CDR3 DNA follows: TGTGCCAGCAGACAGACAGGGAACACTGAAGCTTTCTTT. As protein: CASRQTGNTEAFF.

This clone was detected once. This chain uses TRBV7-3 with TRBJ2-5; 9 nucleotides agree with TRBD2. The junction had 4 bases not matched to a gene; V was cut back by 3 bases and J by 5 bases. The CDR3 covers 14 residues. Germline loops: CDR1 SGHTA, CDR2 FQGTGA. The CDR3 protein is CASSFNGLAETQYF. CDR3 coding DNA: TGTGCCAGCAGCTTTAACGGACTAGCGGAGACCCAGTACTTC.

J is TRBJ1-1 and V is TRBV25-1; tentatively, D is TRBD1 (5 bases). Germline CDR1 reads MGHDK; CDR2 reads SYGVNS. The CDR3 covers 18 residues. Trimming cost V 2 bases and J 0 bases, with 19 bases left between them. The CDR3 DNA is TGTGCCAGCAGTGAAGGTGGGCAGGGAAGGGAGATGAACACTGAAGCTTTCTTT. Protein sequence: CASSEGGQGREMNTEAFF.